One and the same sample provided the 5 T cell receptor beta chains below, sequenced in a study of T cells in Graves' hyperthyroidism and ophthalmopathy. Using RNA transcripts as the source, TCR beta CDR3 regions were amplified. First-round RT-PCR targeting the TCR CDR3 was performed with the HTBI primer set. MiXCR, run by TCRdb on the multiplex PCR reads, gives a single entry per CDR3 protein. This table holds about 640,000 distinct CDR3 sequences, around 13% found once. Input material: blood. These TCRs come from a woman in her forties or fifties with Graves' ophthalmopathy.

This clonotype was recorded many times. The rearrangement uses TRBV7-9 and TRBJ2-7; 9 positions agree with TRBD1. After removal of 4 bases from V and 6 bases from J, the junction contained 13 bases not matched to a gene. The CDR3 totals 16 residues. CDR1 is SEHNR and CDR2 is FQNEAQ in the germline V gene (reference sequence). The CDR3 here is CASSSTYRDRVLEQYF. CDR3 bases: TGTGCCAGCAGCTCGACATACCGGGACAGGGTACTCGAGCAGTACTTC.

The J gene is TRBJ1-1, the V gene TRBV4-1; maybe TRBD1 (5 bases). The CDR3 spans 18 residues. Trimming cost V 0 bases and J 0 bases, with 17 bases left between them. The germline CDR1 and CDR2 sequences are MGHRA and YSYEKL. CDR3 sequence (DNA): TGCGCCAGCAGCCAAGATAAATTAAGGAGGGGTCTGAACACTGAAGCTTTCTTT. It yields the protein CASSQDKLRRGLNTEAFF.

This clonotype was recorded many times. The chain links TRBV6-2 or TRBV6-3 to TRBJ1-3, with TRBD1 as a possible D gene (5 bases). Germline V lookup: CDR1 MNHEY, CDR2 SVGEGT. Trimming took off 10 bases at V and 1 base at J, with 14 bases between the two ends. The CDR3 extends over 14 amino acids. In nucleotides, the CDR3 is TGTGCCACCCAAGAGGGGACGTCTGGAAACACCATATATTTT. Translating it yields CATQEGTSGNTIYF.

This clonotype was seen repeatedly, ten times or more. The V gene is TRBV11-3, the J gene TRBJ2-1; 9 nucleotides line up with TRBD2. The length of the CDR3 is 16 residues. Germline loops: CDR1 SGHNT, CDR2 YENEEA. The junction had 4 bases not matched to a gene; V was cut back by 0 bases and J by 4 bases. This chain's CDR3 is CASSLDLAGSYNEQFF. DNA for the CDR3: TGTGCCAGCAGCTTAGATCTAGCGGGAAGTTACAATGAGCAGTTCTTC.

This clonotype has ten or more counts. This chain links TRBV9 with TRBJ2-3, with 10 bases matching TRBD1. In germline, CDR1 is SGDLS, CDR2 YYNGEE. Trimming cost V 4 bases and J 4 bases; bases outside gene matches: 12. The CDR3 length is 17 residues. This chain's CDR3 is CASSLRGGTGVPDTQYF. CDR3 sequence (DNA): TGTGCCAGCAGCCTACGGGGGGGGACAGGGGTTCCAGATACGCAGTATTTT.